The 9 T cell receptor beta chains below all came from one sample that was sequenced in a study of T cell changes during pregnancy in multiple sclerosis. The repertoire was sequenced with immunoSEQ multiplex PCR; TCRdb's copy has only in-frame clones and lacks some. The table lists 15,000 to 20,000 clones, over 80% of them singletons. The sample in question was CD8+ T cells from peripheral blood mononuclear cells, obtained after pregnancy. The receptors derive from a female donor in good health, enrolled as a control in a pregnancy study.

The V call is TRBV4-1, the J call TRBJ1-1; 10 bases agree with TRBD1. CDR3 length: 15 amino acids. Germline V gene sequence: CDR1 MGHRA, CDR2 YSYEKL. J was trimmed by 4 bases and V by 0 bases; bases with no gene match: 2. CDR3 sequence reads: CASSQDWTGGTEAFF. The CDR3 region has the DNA TGCGCCAGCAGCCAAGATTGGACAGGGGGCACTGAAGCTTTCTTT.

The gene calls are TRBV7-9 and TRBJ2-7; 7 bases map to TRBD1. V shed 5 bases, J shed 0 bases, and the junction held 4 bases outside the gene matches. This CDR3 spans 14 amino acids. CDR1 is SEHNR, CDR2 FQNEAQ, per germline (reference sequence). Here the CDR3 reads CASSLRDSSYEQYF. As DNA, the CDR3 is TGTGCCAGCAGCCTCCGGGACAGCTCCTACGAGCAGTACTTC. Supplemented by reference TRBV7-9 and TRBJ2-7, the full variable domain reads DTGVSQNPRHKITKRGQNVTFRCDPISEHNRLYWYRQTLGQGPEFLTYFQNEAQLEKSRLLSDRFSAERPKGSFSTLEIQRTEQGDSAMYLCASSLRDSSYEQYFGPGTRLTVT.

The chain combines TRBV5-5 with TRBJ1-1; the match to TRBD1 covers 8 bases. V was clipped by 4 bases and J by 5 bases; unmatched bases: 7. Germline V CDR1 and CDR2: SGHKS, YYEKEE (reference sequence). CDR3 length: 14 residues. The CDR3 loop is CASSHQGAATEAFF. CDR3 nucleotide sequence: TGTGCCAGCAGCCACCAGGGGGCGGCGACTGAAGCTTTCTTT.

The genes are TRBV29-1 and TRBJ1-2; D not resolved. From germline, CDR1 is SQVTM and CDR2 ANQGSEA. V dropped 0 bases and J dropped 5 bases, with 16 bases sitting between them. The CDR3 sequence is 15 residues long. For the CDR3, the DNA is TGCAGCGTTGAAGATCAAGAGGGTGCAGGTTATGGCTACACCTTC. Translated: CSVEDQEGAGYGYTF.

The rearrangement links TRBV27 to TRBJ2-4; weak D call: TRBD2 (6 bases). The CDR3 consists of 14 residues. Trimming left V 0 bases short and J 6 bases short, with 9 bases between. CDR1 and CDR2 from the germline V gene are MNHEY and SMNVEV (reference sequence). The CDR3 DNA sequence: TGTGCCAGCAGTTTATCCGCGGGAAGAAACATTCAGTACTTC. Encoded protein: CASSLSAGRNIQYF.

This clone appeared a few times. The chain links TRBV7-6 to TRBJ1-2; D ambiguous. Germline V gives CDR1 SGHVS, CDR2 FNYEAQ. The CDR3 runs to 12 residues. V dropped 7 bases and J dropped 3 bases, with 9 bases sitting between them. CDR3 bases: TGTGCCAGCATCGACACCTACTATGGCTACACCTTC. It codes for CASIDTYYGYTF.

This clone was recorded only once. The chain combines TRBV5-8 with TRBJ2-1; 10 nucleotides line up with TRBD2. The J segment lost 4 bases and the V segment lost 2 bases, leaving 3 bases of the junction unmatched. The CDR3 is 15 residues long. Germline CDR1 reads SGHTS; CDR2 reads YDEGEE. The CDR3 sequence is CASSLGLAAYNEQFF. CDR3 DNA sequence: TGTGCCAGCAGCTTAGGACTAGCGGCTTACAATGAGCAGTTCTTC.

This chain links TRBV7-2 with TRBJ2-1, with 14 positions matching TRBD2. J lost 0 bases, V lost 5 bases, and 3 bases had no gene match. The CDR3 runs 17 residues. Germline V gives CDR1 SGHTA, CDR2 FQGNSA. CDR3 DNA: TGTGCCAGCAGCAAAGGACTAGCGGGGGGCTCCTACAATGAGCAGTTCTTC. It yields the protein CASSKGLAGGSYNEQFF.

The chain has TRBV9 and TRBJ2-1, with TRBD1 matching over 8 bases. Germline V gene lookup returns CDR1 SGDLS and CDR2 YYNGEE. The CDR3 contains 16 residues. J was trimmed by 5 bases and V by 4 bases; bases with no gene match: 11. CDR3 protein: CASSTPGTGGDNEQFF. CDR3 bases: TGTGCCAGCAGCACTCCCGGGACAGGAGGTGACAATGAGCAGTTCTTC.